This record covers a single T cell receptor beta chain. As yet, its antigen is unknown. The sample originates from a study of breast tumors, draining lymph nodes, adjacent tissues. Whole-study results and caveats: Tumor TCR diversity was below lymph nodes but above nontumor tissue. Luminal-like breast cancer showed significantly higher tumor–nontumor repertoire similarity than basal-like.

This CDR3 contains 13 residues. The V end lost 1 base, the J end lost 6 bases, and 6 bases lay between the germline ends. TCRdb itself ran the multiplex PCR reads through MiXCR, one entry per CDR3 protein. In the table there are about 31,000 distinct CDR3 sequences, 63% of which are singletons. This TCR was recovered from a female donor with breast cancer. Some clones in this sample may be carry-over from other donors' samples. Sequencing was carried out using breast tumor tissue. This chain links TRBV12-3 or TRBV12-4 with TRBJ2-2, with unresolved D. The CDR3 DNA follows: TGTGCCAGCAGTTTAGGGGTCCCCGGGGAGCTGTTTTTT. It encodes CASSLGVPGELFF.